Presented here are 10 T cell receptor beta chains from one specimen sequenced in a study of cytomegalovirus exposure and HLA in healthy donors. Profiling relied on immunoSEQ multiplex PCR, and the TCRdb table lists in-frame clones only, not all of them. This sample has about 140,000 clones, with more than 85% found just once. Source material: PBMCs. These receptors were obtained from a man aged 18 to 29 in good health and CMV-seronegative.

The DNA for the CDR3 is TGTGCCAGCAGCCCGACGGGACAGGGCATACACGAGCAGTACTTC. This codes for CASSPTGQGIHEQYF. V gene TRBV5-4 combines with J gene TRBJ2-7; 9 bases map to TRBD1. Germline lookup yields CDR1 SGHNT and CDR2 YYREEE (reference sequence). Losses at the gene ends were 4 bases for V and 5 bases for J; bases not matched to a gene: 10. CDR3 length equals 15 residues.

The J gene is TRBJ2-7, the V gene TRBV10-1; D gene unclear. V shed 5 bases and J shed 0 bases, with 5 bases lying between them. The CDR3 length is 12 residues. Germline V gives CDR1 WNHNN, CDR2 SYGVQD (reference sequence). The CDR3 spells CASSNNSYEQYF. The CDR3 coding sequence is TGCGCCAGCAGTAACAACTCCTACGAGCAGTACTTC.

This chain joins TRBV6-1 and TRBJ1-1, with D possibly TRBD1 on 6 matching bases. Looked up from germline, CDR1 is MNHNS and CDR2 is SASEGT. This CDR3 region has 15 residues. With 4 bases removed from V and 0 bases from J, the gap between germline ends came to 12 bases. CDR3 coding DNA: TGTGCCAGCAGTGCTCCGGGACACATGAACACTGAAGCTTTCTTT. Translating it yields CASSAPGHMNTEAFF.

The CDR3 sequence: CASSLGGWGGENTEAFF. DNA for the CDR3: TGTGCCAGCAGCTTAGGAGGGTGGGGAGGGGAGAACACTGAAGCTTTCTTT. This rearrangement joins TRBV11-3 to TRBJ1-1; D is perhaps TRBD1 (5 bases). This CDR3 has 17 residues. V gave up 1 base and J gave up 1 base, with 16 bases separating them. Germline V gives CDR1 SGHNT, CDR2 YENEEA.

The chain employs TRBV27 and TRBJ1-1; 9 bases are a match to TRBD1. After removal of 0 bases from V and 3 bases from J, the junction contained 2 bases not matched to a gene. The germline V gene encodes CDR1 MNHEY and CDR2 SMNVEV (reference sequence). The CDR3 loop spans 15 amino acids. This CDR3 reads CASSLSRTGDTEAFF. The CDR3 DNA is TGTGCCAGCAGTTTATCGAGGACAGGGGACACTGAAGCTTTCTTT.

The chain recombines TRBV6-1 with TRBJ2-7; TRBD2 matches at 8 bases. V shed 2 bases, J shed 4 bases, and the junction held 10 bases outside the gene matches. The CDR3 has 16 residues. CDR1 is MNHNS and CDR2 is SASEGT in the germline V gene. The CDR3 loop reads CASSELPGGALYEQYF. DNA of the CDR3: TGTGCCAGCAGTGAACTTCCCGGGGGGGCTTTATACGAGCAGTACTTC.

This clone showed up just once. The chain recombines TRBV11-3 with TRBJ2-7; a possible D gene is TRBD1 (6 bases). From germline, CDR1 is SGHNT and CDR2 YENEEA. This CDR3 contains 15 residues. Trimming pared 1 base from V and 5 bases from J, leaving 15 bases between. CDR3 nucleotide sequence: TGTGCCAGCAGCTTAGGAGGTGGCAGGGGCCACGAGCAGTACGTC. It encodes CASSLGGGRGHEQYV.

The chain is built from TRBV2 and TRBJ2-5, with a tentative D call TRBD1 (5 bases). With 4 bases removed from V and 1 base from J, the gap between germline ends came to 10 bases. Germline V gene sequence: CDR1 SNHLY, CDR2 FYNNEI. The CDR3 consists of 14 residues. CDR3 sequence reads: CASSVGQGQETQYF. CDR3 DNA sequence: TGTGCCAGCAGTGTTGGGCAGGGCCAAGAGACCCAGTACTTC.

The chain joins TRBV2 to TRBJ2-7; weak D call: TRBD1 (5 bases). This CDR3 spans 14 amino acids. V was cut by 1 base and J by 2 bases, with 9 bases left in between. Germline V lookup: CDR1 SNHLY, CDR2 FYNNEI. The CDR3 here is CASSEEGLAYEQYF. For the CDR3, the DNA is TGTGCCAGCAGTGAAGAGGGGCTTGCCTACGAGCAGTACTTC.

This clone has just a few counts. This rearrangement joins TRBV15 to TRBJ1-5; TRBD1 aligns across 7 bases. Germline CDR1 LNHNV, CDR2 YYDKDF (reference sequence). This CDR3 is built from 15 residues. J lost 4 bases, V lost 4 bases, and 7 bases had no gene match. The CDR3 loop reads CATSTIQGTNQPQHF. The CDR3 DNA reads TGTGCCACCAGCACAATACAGGGGACGAATCAGCCCCAGCATTTT.